The TCR beta chain described here comes from a study of monozygotic twins with inflammatory bowel disease. Two nested PCRs, of 16 and 9 cycles, processed TCRalpha and TCRbeta cDNA. TCRdb reworked the 5' RACE reads into one entry per CDR3 protein, no DNA. The repertoire table contains some 330,000 distinct CDR3 sequences. A note on this clonotype: Its target is not known.

The CDR3 extends over 13 amino acids. Germline CDR1 reads LGHDT; CDR2 reads YNNKEL (reference sequence). General study points: Varying immunosuppressive regimens may have increased patient repertoire variability. Relative to healthy twins, IBD patients had fewer clonotypes in common with others, a gap that was especially apparent with disease activity.

This sequence joins TRBV3-1 and TRBJ2-7. This TCR was recovered from a human donor with ulcerative colitis or Crohn's disease, or a healthy co-twin of an affected twin (not recorded which). Source material: blood. The CDR3 here is CASSQSYKYEQYF.